Given below is one T cell receptor beta chain in context. This entry comes from a study of T cell responses to AZD1222 COVID-19 vaccine. The germline gives CDR1 SNHLY, CDR2 FYNNEI. The CDR3 has 19 amino acids. The germline V and J ends were trimmed by 5 bases and 2 bases, with 25 bases remaining between them. The method was immunoSEQ multiplex PCR; TCRdb's version includes in-frame clones alone and lacks a portion of them. Found here are 110,000 to 150,000 clones, approximately 92% of them singletons; the top ten hold approximately 1.7%. Sequencing used peripheral blood, obtained on day 0 of AZD1222 vaccination. J is TRBJ1-5 and V is TRBV2; no firm D call. The TCR comes from an adult in good health. CDR3 DNA: TGTGCCAGCAGTCTAGGTCTGAGGGCGGCCCGGGCGGGCAATCAGCCCCAGCATTTT. Its translation is CASSLGLRAARAGNQPQHF. Combining the CDR3 with reference TRBV2 and TRBJ1-5 gives the whole variable domain EPEVTQTPSHQVTQMGQEVILRCVPISNHLYFYWYRQILGQKVEFLVSFYNNEISEKSEIFDDQFSVERPDGSNFTLKIRSTKLEDSAMYFCASSLGLRAARAGNQPQHFGDGTRLSIL.